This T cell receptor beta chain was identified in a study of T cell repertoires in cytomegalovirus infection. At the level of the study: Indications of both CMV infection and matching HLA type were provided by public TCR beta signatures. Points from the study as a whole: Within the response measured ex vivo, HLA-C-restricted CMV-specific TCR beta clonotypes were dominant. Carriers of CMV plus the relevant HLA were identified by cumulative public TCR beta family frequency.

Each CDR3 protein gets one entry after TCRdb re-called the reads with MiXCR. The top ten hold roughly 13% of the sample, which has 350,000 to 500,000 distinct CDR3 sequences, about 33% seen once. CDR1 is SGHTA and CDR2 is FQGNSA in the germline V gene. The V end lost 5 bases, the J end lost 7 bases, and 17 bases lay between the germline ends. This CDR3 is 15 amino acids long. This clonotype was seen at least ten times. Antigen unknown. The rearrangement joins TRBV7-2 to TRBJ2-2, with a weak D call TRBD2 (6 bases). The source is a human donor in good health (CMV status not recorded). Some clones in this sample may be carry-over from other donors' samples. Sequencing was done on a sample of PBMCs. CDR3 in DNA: TGTGCCAGCAGCCGCCTGGCGGGGTATGACGGGGAGCTGTTTTTT. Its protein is CASSRLAGYDGELFF.